A selection of T cell receptor beta chains follows, all from one sample in a study of control samples from healthy donors and cancer patients. TCRdb's table, derived via immunoSEQ multiplex PCR, lists solely in-frame clones and lacks some. In the table there are just over 20,000 clones, around four fifths of which are singletons. The material sequenced was PBMCs. Receptor source: a man aged 60 to 75 with colorectal cancer. Both conserved end residues are trimmed from each CDR3.

ASSSMDRGNTEAF | 13 | TRBJ1-1 | TRBV5-1
ASSLGRGLYNSPLH | 14 | TRBJ1-6 | TRBV11-2
ASSSGQSYEQY | 11 | TRBJ2-7 | TRBV5-1
ASSFLAGGSTDTQY | 14 | TRBJ2-3 | TRBV7-8
SGRGSDYGYT | 10 | TRBJ1-2 | TRBV29-1
ASKRDTVNTEAF | 12 | TRBJ1-1 | TRBV19
ASSYEIGGTAKNIQY | 15 | TRBJ2-4 | TRBV6-2/TRBV6-3
ATSDTGNTEAF | 11 | TRBJ1-1 | TRBV24-1
ASSEGRGFNNQPQH | 14 | TRBJ1-5 | TRBV6-1
ASSNEEDRATNYGYT | 15 | TRBJ1-2 | TRBV5-4
ASSSRDRDLNIQY | 13 | TRBJ2-4 | TRBV5-1
ASSPQGIADLPQH | 13 | TRBJ1-5 | TRBV19
ASSPRWTAYGYT | 12 | TRBJ1-2 | TRBV4-1
SVGGGRTEAF | 10 | TRBJ1-1 | TRBV29-1
ASRGTGGAGTEAF | 13 | TRBJ1-1 | TRBV2
ASSVLAGVSNTGELF | 15 | TRBJ2-2 | TRBV9
ASSFGANEKLF | 11 | TRBJ1-4 | TRBV5-1
ASSPLRTEAF | 10 | TRBJ1-1 | TRBV12-3/TRBV12-4
ASSLTTGAAFH | 11 | TRBJ1-6 | TRBV7-2
ASSYGRGGAGELF | 13 | TRBJ2-2 | TRBV6-5
ASSSLRDRGANEQF | 14 | TRBJ2-1 | TRBV5-1
ASSLYGGEQPQH | 12 | TRBJ1-5 | TRBV7-2
ASSLEGGHNSPLH | 13 | TRBJ1-6 | TRBV5-4
ASSLAPTVGNTIY | 13 | TRBJ1-3 | TRBV5-1